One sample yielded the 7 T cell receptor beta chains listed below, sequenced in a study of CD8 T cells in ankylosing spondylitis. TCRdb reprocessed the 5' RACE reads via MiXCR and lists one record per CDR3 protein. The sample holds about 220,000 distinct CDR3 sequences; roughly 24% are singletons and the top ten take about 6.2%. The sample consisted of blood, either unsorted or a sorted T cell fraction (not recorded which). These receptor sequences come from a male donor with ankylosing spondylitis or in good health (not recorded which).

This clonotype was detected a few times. The DNA of the CDR3 is TGCAGTGCTAGTGGGGGGGCCGCCACAGATACGCAGTATTTT. It encodes CSASGGAATDTQYF. The gene calls are TRBV20-1 and TRBJ2-3, with D maybe TRBD2 (7 bases). This CDR3 has 14 amino acids. The germline V gene encodes CDR1 DFQATT and CDR2 SNEGSKA (reference sequence). Trimming removed 3 bases from V and 2 bases from J, with 12 bases in between.

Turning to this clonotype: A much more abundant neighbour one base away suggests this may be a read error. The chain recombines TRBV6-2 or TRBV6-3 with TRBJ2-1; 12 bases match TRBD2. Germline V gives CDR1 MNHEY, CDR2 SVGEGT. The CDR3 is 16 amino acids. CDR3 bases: TGTGCCAGCAGTCTAGCGGGAGGGCCTGCCTACAGTGAGCAGTTCTTC. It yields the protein CASSLAGGPAYSEQFF.

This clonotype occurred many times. The chain's CDR3 is CASSYLALRRGETQYF. CDR3 bases: TGTGCCAGCAGTTACTTGGCTCTAAGGAGAGGAGAGACCCAGTACTTC. The V call is TRBV6-2 or TRBV6-3, the J call TRBJ2-5; D is ambiguous. CDR3 size: 16 residues. CDR1 and CDR2 (germline): MNHEY, SVGEGT. The germline V and J ends were trimmed by 1 base and 4 bases, with 16 bases remaining between them.

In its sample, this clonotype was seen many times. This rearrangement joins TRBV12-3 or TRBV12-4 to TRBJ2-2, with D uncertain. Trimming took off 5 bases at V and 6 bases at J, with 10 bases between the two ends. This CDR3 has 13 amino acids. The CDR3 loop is CASSRTDPGELFF. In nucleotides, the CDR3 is TGTGCCAGCAGTCGTACGGATCCCGGGGAGCTGTTTTTT.

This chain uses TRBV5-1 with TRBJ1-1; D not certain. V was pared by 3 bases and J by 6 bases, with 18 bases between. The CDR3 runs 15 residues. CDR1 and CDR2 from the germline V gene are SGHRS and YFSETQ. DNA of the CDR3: TGCGCCAGCAGCTCCTCTGGTGGTCTAGCGTCTGAAGCTTTCTTT. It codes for CASSSSGGLASEAFF.

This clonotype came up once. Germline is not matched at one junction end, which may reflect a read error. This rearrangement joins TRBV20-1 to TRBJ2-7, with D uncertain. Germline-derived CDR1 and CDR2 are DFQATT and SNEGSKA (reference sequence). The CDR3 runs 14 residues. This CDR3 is CCARAPPSSYEQYF. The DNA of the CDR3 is TGCTGTGCTAGAGCTCCCCCTAGCTCCTACGAGCAGTACTTC.

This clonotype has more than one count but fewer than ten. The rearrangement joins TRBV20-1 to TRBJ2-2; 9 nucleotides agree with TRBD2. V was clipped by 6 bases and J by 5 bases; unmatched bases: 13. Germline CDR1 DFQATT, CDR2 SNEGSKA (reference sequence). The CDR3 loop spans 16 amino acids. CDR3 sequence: CSASGGGRAITGELFF. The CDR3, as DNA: TGCAGTGCAAGTGGGGGCGGGAGGGCCATTACCGGGGAGCTGTTTTTT.